This T cell receptor (beta chain) was sequenced during a study of shared clonotypes between healthy human individuals (dated by TCRdb to 2020 to 2021). In terms of the full investigation: The cohort included three men and two women between 18 and 49 years of age. Per donor, three plates each were used for CD4 naive and CD4 memory, two for CD8 naive, and one for CD8 memory. Blood TCR repertoires of about five healthy adults were deeply sequenced to estimate repertoire size and the extent of clonotype sharing between individuals. To increase sequencing depth and limit assay-specific biases, different laboratories used diverse techniques to prepare libraries and sequence TCR repertoires. Per donor, leukapheresis produced somewhere between about 0.94 and 9 billion PBMCs. Overall study outcomes, separate from this receptor: The small number of donors limited the genetic and exposure-history diversity represented. Based on pairwise subsampling, the degree of clonotype sharing among donors was expected to be affected by sequencing depth. Sampling was restricted to blood, and TCR repertoires in tissue are likely to differ from TCR repertoires in blood. About 5% of naive CD4, 3% to 3.5% of naive CD8, approximately 2% of memory CD4, and less than 0.45% of memory CD8 clonotypes were shared across a few donors. Even with the large sequencing depth, rarefaction of the sorted-subset datasets indicated that sequencing was incomplete. Higher generation probabilities were observed for clonotypes shared by all four sorted-subset donors than for non-shared clonotypes. Naive subsets generally had larger estimated clonotype richness than memory subsets did.

The donors were healthy, HIV-negative adults with no recently reported acute infections or vaccinations. Only Caucasian adults living in Nashville, Tennessee, USA were represented among the donors. CD4+ T cells were enriched by magnetic negative selection, after which naive cells were positively selected on CD45RA and the negative fraction was taken as the memory subset. Blood was obtained by leukapheresis, after which PBMCs were separated by Ficoll-Histopaque density gradient centrifugation and cryopreserved in liquid nitrogen vapor phase. Purity and quantity of every magnetically sorted T cell population were checked by analytical flow cytometry. Genomic DNA was isolated from each sorted fraction and quantified by UV absorbance on a Nanodrop 2000c. Based on the germline V gene, the CDR1 and CDR2 sequences are SGHRS and YFSETQ. Trimming removed 2 bases from V and 3 bases from J; the gene matches leave 10 bases unexplained. The cysteine opens and the phenylalanine closes a CDR3 of 17 amino acids. Only CDR3 DNA is held: 51 bases, read in frame from base 1.

Comment on this clone: Which antigen it targets is not known. Per-base quality was not reported, and no clone a single base away is much larger than it.

TCR CDR3 regions were amplified from genomic DNA by multiplex PCR using the deep immunoSEQ assay. Genomic DNA extracted from each cell subset was distributed evenly over all wells of several immunoSEQ 96-well plates, and each plate served as one replicate. For sorted subsets, approximately 210 ng genomic DNA, equal to about 30,000 T cell genomes, was loaded into each replicate PCR. Purified libraries were quantified with a Qubit 3.0 fluorometer, sized on a Bioanalyzer 2100, and re-quantified with the KAPA Library Quantification kit. Every immunoSEQ 96-well plate was sequenced on a separate single-read 150-cycle Illumina NextSeq 550 flow cell. As for the original processing: Because the immunoSEQ output included only junctional sequences and no quality scores, the filtering could not be the same as the filtering used for full-length reads. To assign V/J genes and CDR3, sequences were annotated using PyIR, a Python wrapper for IgBLAST v1.9, with IMGT germline references. Reads were removed for weak V/J assignments (E-value above 1e-6), missing CDR3, stop codons, out-of-frame junctions, or ambiguous translated residues. V3J clonotypes were defined by identical inferred V gene, J gene, and CDR3 amino acid sequence. Percentage overlap between repertoires was computed as shared unique clonotypes divided by the size of the smaller repertoire. RTK rarefaction, the Chao1 estimator, and Recon v2.1 estimates of unobserved clonotypes were used to assess repertoire richness. Generation probabilities were computed with OLGA for all TCRbeta clonotypes obtained by the gDNA method from several donors. This immuneACCESS table, as held by TCRdb, lists in-frame sequences with V and J called but not all clones. Of the missing ones, under half trace to an unresolved V gene in checked studies; the others have no known cause. D and trimming were read from the DNA, whereas the V and J calls and clone size are those reported in that table. The sample includes about 2.4 million clones, with approximately 90% observed a single time. Together, the top ten hold over 0.12% of the sample.

Sequencing input: naive CD4+ T cells sorted from blood. Explained via the paper, the cell subset or site label denotes: CD45RA+ positively selected. The clonotype was recovered from a man aged 18 to 30 in good health. Recombination linked TRBV5-1 to TRBJ2-7; 11 nucleotides in the junction match TRBD2. The CDR3 protein is CASSFLAGGQPGYEQYF. The nucleotide sequence reads as follows: TGCGCCAGCAGCTTTCTAGCGGGGGGCCAACCAGGCTACGAGCAGTACTTC.